The 15 T cell receptor beta chains below all came from one sample that was sequenced in a study of tissue T cells after allogeneic stem cell transplantation. TCRdb's copy holds only in-frame clones and misses some; the assay was immunoSEQ multiplex PCR. The profile covers about 5,800 clones, with approximately 60% appearing a single time and roughly 22% taken by the ten largest. This material consisted of tissue from the jejunum, taken at autopsy. The receptors derive from a male donor aged 60 or over with lung cancer.

The rearrangement links TRBV7-2 to TRBJ2-4, with 9 positions matching TRBD1. The J segment lost 8 bases and the V segment lost 3 bases, leaving 11 bases of the junction unmatched. This CDR3 is 16 amino acids long. Germline CDR1 is SGHTA and CDR2 is FQGNSA. The CDR3 DNA sequence: TGTGCCAGCAGCTTTCCCTCGGGACAGGGAGGGGACATTCAGTACTTC. Protein: CASSFPSGQGGDIQYF.

The rearrangement joins TRBV2 to TRBJ2-7; 7 bases line up with TRBD1. Unmatched junction bases numbered 2, after V lost 4 bases and J lost 2 bases. The germline gives CDR1 SNHLY, CDR2 FYNNEI. The CDR3 runs 13 residues. The DNA of the CDR3 is TGTGCCAGCAGTGGGGACAGAACCTACGAGCAGTACTTC. Amino acids: CASSGDRTYEQYF.

The gene calls are TRBV21-1 and TRBJ1-5; the table names TRBD1, a call not compared with the DNA. TRBV21-1 is recorded as a pseudogene. This CDR3 spans 13 amino acids. CDR3 region: CASSKAQSQPQHF. The CDR3 region has the DNA TGTGCCAGCAGCAAAGCCCAGTCCCAGCCCCAGCATTTT.

V gene TRBV11-2 combines with J gene TRBJ2-3, with D unresolved. The CDR3 spans 13 residues. In germline, CDR1 is SGHAT, CDR2 FQNNGV. Trimming removed 2 bases at V and 2 bases at J, with 5 bases between. The CDR3 DNA reads TGTGCCAGCAGCTTATACCACACAGATACGCAGTATTTT. It yields the protein CASSLYHTDTQYF. Full variable domain (remainder filled in from reference TRBV11-2 and TRBJ2-3): EAGVAQSPRYKIIEKRQSVAFWCNPISGHATLYWYQQILGQGPKLLIQFQNNGVVDDSQLPKDRFSAERLKGVDSTLKIQPAKLEDSAVYLCASSLYHTDTQYFGPGTRLTVL.

V is TRBV3-1 (or the pseudogene TRBV3-2) and J is TRBJ2-1, with 7 bases identical to TRBD2. This CDR3 spans 18 amino acids. Germline V lookup: CDR1 LGHDT, CDR2 YNNKEL (reference sequence). V gave up 1 base and J gave up 0 bases; unmatched junction bases: 9. Written as DNA, the CDR3 is TGTGCCAGCAGCCAAGGGTCTCTAGCGGTTAGCTCCTACAATGAGCAGTTCTTC. It yields the protein CASSQGSLAVSSYNEQFF.

This chain links TRBV11-2 with TRBJ2-1; the D is unclear. Trimming shortened V by 5 bases and J by 5 bases, and 19 bases separated the two germline ends. CDR1 is SGHAT and CDR2 is FQNNGV in the germline V gene. There are 16 residues in the CDR3. The CDR3 here is CASSPRSSPFNNEQFF. The CDR3 nucleotides read TGTGCCAGCAGCCCGCGGAGCTCACCCTTCAACAATGAGCAGTTCTTC.

The rearrangement joins TRBV7-9 to TRBJ1-1, with D hard to call. With 5 bases removed from V and 4 bases from J, the gap between germline ends came to 14 bases. The CDR3 is 14 residues long. Germline lookup yields CDR1 SEHNR and CDR2 FQNEAQ (reference sequence). This CDR3 is CASSPMGTATEAFF. CDR3 nucleotides: TGTGCCAGCAGCCCCATGGGCACAGCCACTGAAGCTTTCTTT.

This clone came up a few times. The chain couples TRBV29-1 to TRBJ2-2; 10 positions match TRBD1. This CDR3 has 15 residues. V trimming: 4 bases; J trimming: 5 bases; junction bases outside the gene matches: 7. Per the germline V gene, CDR1 is SQVTM and CDR2 is ANQGSEA. The CDR3 DNA follows: TGCAGCGTTGTAGGGACAGGGGTCATTACCGGGGAGCTGTTTTTT. Its translation: CSVVGTGVITGELFF.

This clone has more than one count but fewer than ten. This sequence joins TRBV7-2 and TRBJ1-4; 7 bases fit TRBD1. V gave up 5 bases and J gave up 3 bases; unmatched junction bases: 3. CDR1 is SGHTA, CDR2 FQGNSA, per germline. The CDR3 covers 14 residues. The CDR3 region has the DNA TGTGCCAGCAGCCAGGGACAGCCTAATGAAAAACTGTTTTTT. This sequence encodes CASSQGQPNEKLFF. Supplemented by reference TRBV7-2 and TRBJ1-4, the full variable domain reads GAGVSQSPSNKVTEKGKDVELRCDPISGHTALYWYRQSLGQGLEFLIYFQGNSAPDKSGLPSDRFSAERTGGSVSTLTIQRTQQEDSAVYLCASSQGQPNEKLFFGSGTQLSVL.

V is TRBV27 and J is TRBJ2-2; no clear D gene. The CDR3 contains 15 residues. Trimming removed 5 bases from V and 3 bases from J, with 13 bases in between. CDR1 MNHEY and CDR2 SMNVEV come from the germline V gene (reference sequence). The CDR3 loop is CASSPLLPHTGELFF. The CDR3 DNA is TGTGCCAGCAGTCCCCTTCTCCCTCACACCGGGGAGCTGTTTTTT.

V is TRBV2 and J is TRBJ2-2, with 13 bases matching TRBD2. The germline gives CDR1 SNHLY, CDR2 FYNNEI. The CDR3 extends over 15 amino acids. V dropped 8 bases and J dropped 6; count of bases not matched to a gene: 6. CDR3: CASVGLAGVSGELFF. The CDR3 nucleotides read TGTGCCAGCGTCGGACTAGCGGGAGTTTCCGGGGAGCTGTTTTTT.

This chain links TRBV18 with TRBJ2-4; the D is unclear. Germline V gene lookup returns CDR1 KGHSH and CDR2 LQKENI. The CDR3 spans 14 residues. Trimming removed 1 base from V and 2 bases from J, with 6 bases in between. CDR3 protein: CASSPQGSKNIQYF. For the CDR3, the DNA is TGTGCCAGCTCACCACAGGGTTCCAAAAACATTCAGTACTTC.

This clone has just a few counts. The chain is built from TRBV7-2 and TRBJ2-5, with 7 bases that match TRBD2. CDR1 and CDR2 from the germline V gene are SGHTA and FQGNSA. With 5 bases clipped from V and 1 base from J, the junction kept 10 bases outside the gene matches. The CDR3 sequence is 16 residues long. The chain's CDR3 is CASSVPSGTSQETQYF. The CDR3 coding sequence is TGTGCCAGCAGCGTCCCTAGCGGAACATCCCAAGAGACCCAGTACTTC.

This chain links TRBV18 with TRBJ1-4; D perhaps matches TRBD1 (5 bases). Germline V gene lookup returns CDR1 KGHSH and CDR2 LQKENI. With 1 base removed from V and 7 bases from J, the gap between germline ends came to 10 bases. The CDR3 contains 14 residues. The DNA of the CDR3 is TGTGCCAGCTCACCACAGGGGAAAGTTGAAAAACTGTTTTTT. This codes for CASSPQGKVEKLFF.

This chain connects TRBV19 to TRBJ1-6, with 10 bases fitting TRBD1. After removal of 5 bases from V and 10 bases from J, the junction contained 11 bases not matched to a gene. Germline-derived CDR1 and CDR2 are LNHDA and SQIVND (reference sequence). This CDR3 spans 16 amino acids. The CDR3 loop is CASSRSTGGGGSPLHF. The CDR3 bases are TGTGCCAGTAGTCGATCGACAGGGGGCGGCGGGTCACCCCTCCACTTT.